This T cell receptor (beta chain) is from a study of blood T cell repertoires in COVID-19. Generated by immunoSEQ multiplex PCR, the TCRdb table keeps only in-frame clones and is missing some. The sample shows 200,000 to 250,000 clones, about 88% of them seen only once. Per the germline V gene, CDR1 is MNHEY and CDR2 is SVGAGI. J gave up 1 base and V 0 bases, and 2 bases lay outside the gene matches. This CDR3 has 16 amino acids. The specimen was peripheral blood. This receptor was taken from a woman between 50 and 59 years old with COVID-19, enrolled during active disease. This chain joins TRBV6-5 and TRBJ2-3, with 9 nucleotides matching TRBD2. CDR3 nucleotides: TGTGCCAGCAGTTACTCAGCGGGGGGTGGCACAGATACGCAGTATTTT. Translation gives CASSYSAGGGTDTQYF.